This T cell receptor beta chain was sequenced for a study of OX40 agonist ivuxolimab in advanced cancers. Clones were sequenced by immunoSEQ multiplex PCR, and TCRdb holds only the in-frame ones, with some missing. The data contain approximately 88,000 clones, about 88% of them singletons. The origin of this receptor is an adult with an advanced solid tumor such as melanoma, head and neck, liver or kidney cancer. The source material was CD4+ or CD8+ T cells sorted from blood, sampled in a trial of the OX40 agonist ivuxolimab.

The CDR3 DNA reads as TGTGCCAGTAGTATTGTTCAGGGGAACACTGAAGCTTTCTTT. It translates to CASSIVQGNTEAFF. The rearrangement joins TRBV19 to TRBJ1-1, with TRBD1 as a possible D gene (5 bases). Trimming cost V 3 bases and J 1 base, with 9 bases left between them. The CDR3 consists of 14 residues. The germline V gene has CDR1 LNHDA and CDR2 SQIVND (reference sequence).